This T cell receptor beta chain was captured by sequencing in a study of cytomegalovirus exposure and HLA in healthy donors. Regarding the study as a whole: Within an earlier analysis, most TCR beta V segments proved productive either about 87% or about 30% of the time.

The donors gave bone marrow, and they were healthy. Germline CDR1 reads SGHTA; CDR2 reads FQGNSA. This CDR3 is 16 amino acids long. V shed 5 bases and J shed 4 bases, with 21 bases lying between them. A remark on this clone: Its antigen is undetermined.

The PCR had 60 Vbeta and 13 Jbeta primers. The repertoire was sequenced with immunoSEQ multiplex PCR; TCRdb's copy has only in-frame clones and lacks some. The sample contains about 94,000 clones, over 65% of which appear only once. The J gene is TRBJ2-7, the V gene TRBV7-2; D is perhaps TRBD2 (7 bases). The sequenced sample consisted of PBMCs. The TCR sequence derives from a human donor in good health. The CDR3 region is CASSADLGGPFYEQYF. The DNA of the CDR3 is TGTGCCAGCAGCGCGGATCTCGGGGGGCCCTTTTACGAGCAGTACTTC.